This T cell receptor beta chain was recovered during a study of CD8+ T cells in alopecia areata. RNA, once extracted, was reverse transcribed into cDNA for use as the sequencing template. TCRdb's copy holds only in-frame clones and misses some; the assay was immunoSEQ multiplex PCR. This sample yields around 35,000 clones, of which around three fifths are seen a single time; approximately 40% belongs to the top ten. The length of the CDR3 is 15 residues. V was pared by 8 bases and J by 0 bases, with 15 bases between. Germline CDR1 and CDR2: MNHNS and SASEGT. Sequenced material: NKG2D-high CD8+ T cells sorted from blood. The chain recombines TRBV6-1 with TRBJ2-3, with D tentatively TRBD1 or TRBD2 (5 bases each). The source is a human donor with alopecia areata. The CDR3 DNA reads as TGTGCCAGCCCGCGGGTGGGGCCTAGCACAGATACGCAGTATTTT. It is translated as CASPRVGPSTDTQYF.